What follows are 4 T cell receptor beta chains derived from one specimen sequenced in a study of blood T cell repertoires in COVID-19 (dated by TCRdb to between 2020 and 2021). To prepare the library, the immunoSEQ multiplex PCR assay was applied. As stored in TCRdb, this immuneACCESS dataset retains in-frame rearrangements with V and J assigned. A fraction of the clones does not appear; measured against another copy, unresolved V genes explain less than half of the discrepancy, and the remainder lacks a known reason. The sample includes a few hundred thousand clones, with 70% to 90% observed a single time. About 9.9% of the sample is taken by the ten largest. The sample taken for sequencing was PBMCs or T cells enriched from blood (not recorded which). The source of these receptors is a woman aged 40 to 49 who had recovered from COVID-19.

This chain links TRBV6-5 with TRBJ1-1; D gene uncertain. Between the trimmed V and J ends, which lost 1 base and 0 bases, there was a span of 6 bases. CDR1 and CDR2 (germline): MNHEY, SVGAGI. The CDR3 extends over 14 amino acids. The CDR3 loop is CASSYYPVNTEAFF. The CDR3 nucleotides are TGTGCCAGCAGTTACTACCCAGTGAACACTGAAGCTTTCTTT.

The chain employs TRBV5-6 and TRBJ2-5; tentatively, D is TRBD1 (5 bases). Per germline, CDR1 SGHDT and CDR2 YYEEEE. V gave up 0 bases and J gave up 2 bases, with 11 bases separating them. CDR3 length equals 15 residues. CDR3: CASSLVQAGQETQYF. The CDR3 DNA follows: TGTGCCAGCAGCTTGGTACAGGCTGGACAAGAGACCCAGTACTTC.

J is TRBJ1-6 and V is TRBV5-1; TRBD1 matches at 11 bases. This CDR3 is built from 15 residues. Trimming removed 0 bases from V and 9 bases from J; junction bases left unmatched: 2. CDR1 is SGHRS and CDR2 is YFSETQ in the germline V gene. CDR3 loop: CASSLGGTGGSPLHF. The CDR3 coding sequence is TGCGCCAGCAGCTTGGGTGGGACAGGGGGTTCACCCCTCCACTTT.

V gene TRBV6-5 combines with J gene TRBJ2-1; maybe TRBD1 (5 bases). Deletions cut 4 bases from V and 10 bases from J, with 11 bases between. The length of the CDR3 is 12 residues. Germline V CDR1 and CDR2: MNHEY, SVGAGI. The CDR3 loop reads CASSSRVGEQFF. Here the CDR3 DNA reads TGTGCCAGCAGTTCCAGGGTCGGGGAGCAGTTCTTC.